Described below is a single T cell receptor (beta chain) sequence and its context. Next came a second PCR, run for about 6 to 12 cycles, which used a sample-barcoded 5' primer along with a J-beta primer mix. At least 2.5 million CDR3-containing paired-end reads were obtained per sample. TCRdb re-called the 5' RACE reads through MiXCR, storing one row per CDR3 protein. The sample yields 540,000 or so distinct CDR3 sequences, 40% to 50% seen once. The length of the CDR3 is 16 residues. Germline lookup yields CDR1 SGDLS and CDR2 YYNGEE. The sample is drawn from a study of blood T cells in healthy people across ages. Extraction yielded at least 6 micrograms of total RNA per sample.

The sequence derives from an elderly man in good health. The rearrangement uses TRBV9 and TRBJ2-5; 10 nucleotides align to TRBD2. The J call is doubtful: the DNA matches TRBJ2-7 better. The sequenced sample consisted of blood. This CDR3 reads CASSVGPSGGAYEQYF. The CDR3 DNA reads as TGTGCCAGCAGCGTAGGTCCAAGCGGGGGGGCCTACGAGCAGTACTTC.